Listed below are T cell receptor beta chains from one sample, sequenced in a study of beta chain features in type 1 diabetes. The method was immunoSEQ multiplex PCR; TCRdb's version includes in-frame clones alone and lacks a portion of them. The sample has about 930,000 clones, about 17% seen once. Input material: naive CD4+ T cells from blood. The receptors originated from a woman younger than 35 in good health. Each CDR3 is given with its conserved first and last residue. Each record gives: clone size, J gene, D gene, V gene, CDR3 protein, CDR3 DNA. A D gene is named only where the DNA matches it firmly. Clone size appears in some rows only: once, few, many, or a class for an expanded clone.

- TRBJ2-7 - TRBV7-3 CASSLVNENEQYF TGTGCCAGCAGCTTAGTGAACGAGAACGAGCAGTACTTC
few TRBJ2-7 TRBD1 TRBV27 CASSLAGTGYYEQYF TGTGCCAGCAGTCTCGCCGGGACAGGGTACTACGAGCAGTACTTC
- TRBJ2-3 TRBD2 TRBV5-4 CASSPTIREETDTQYF TGTGCCAGCAGCCCCACGATCCGGGAGGAAACAGATACGCAGTATTTT
many TRBJ2-7 - TRBV21-1 CATLRQEGEQYF TGTGCCACGTTACGCCAGGAGGGCGAGCAGTACTTC
- TRBJ1-1 TRBD1 TRBV2 CASSEEGQITEAFF TGTGCCAGCAGTGAAGAGGGACAGATCACTGAAGCTTTCTTT
- TRBJ2-7 TRBD1 TRBV7-3 CASSLDRGFEQYF TGTGCCAGCAGCTTGGACAGGGGCTTCGAGCAATACTTC
- TRBJ2-5 - TRBV10-3 CAISESTGAGLQETQYF TGTGCCATCAGTGAGTCGACGGGGGCGGGCCTGCAAGAGACCCAGTACTTC
few TRBJ1-2 - TRBV28 CASSSPGHLYGYTF TGTGCCAGCAGTTCGCCGGGACACCTCTATGGCTACACCTTC
- TRBJ2-2 - TRBV7-2 CASSLVHNTGELFF TGTGCCAGCAGCTTAGTTCACAACACCGGGGAGCTGTTTTTT
few TRBJ1-5 - TRBV19 CASSIGRVGFSQPQHF TGTGCCAGTAGTATTGGCAGGGTGGGGTTCAGTCAGCCCCAGCATTTT
few TRBJ2-7 TRBD1 TRBV19 CASSTTGGTNEQYF TGTGCCAGTAGTACGACAGGGGGTACCAACGAGCAGTACTTC
few TRBJ2-3 - TRBV7-9 CASSFSDFVDTQYF TGTGCCAGCAGCTTCAGCGACTTTGTGGATACGCAGTATTTT
few TRBJ2-5 TRBD1 TRBV5-1 CASSLDRGETQYF TGCGCCAGCAGCCTAGACAGGGGGGAGACCCAGTACTTC
few TRBJ1-1 - TRBV5-1 CASSLGTSTEAFF TGCGCCAGCAGCCTCGGGACATCCACTGAAGCTTTCTTT
few TRBJ1-3 - TRBV25-1 CASSKQGTGNTIYF TGTGCCAGCAGTAAACAGGGAACAGGAAACACCATATATTTT
- TRBJ2-2 - TRBV5-1 CASSLTGTPTGELFF TGCGCCAGCAGCTTAACCGGGACACCTACCGGGGAGCTGTTTTTT
- TRBJ1-1 TRBD1 TRBV4-2 CASSPWTGKNTEALF TGTGCCAGCAGCCCGTGGACAGGAAAGAACACTGAAGCTCTCTTT
- TRBJ2-1 - TRBV5-6 CASSRARYEQFF TGTGCCAGCAGCCGTGCTCGGTATGAGCAGTTCTTC
few TRBJ2-3 - TRBV9 CASSVGRYPTDTQYF TGTGCCAGCAGCGTGGGACGGTACCCTACAGATACGCAGTATTTT
- TRBJ2-1 - TRBV9 CASSNRLEPFHEQFF TGTGCCAGCAGTAACCGACTAGAGCCCTTCCATGAGCAGTTCTTC
few TRBJ2-4 - TRBV7-8 CASLGGKGDIQYF TGTGCCAGCCTGGGCGGGAAGGGGGACATTCAGTACTTC
- TRBJ1-4 TRBD1 TRBV2 CASGQGAATNEKLFF TGTGCCTCGGGACAGGGGGCTGCAACTAATGAAAAACTGTTTTTT
- TRBJ1-2 - TRBV28 CASSSSNYGYTF TGTGCCAGCAGTTCCAGTAACTATGGCTACACCTTC
- TRBJ1-5 - TRBV2 CASSVWGDQPQHF TGTGCCAGCAGTGTATGGGGCGATCAGCCCCAGCATTTT
- TRBJ2-5 - TRBV2 CASSEFKGKNF TGTGCCAGCAGTGAGTTTAAGGGGAAGAACTTC
few TRBJ2-5 - TRBV4-3 CASSQDRVVQTQYF TGCGCCAGCAGCCAAGATCGGGTGGTACAGACCCAGTACTTC
once TRBJ2-7 TRBD1 TRBV6-1 CASSEGWGTGGRGAYEQYF TGTGCCAGCAGTGAAGGTTGGGGGACAGGGGGTAGAGGGGCCTACGAGCAGTACTTC
few TRBJ1-2 - TRBV9 CASSQRPNYGYTF TGTGCCAGCAGCCAAAGACCTAACTATGGCTACACCTTC
few TRBJ2-5 - TRBV6-6 CASSPSREETQYF TGTGCCAGCAGCCCCTCCCGAGAGGAGACCCAGTACTTC